This is a list of T cell receptor beta chains from one sample in a study of beta chain features in type 1 diabetes. Method: immunoSEQ multiplex PCR; TCRdb's copy keeps in-frame clones and lacks some. The sample yields roughly 730,000 clones, roughly 12% seen once. The source material was naive CD4+ T cells from blood. The receptors shown here come from a man aged 18 to 30 with type 1 diabetes. Both conserved end residues are part of each CDR3. D genes are given only for firm matches. Clone size, where shown, is once, few, many, or a class for clones that have expanded.

size: few
D: -
J: TRBJ2-7
V: TRBV5-1
length: 15
DNA: TGCGCCAGCAGCTACGGGGATTTGGACAGCTACGAGCAGTACTTC
CDR3: CASSYGDLDSYEQYF

size: -
D: -
J: TRBJ1-4
V: TRBV10-3
length: 17
DNA: TGTGCCATCAGTGAGGGTGGTCCTTCTACAACTAATGAAAAACTGTTTTTT
CDR3: CAISEGGPSTTNEKLFF

size: few
D: -
J: TRBJ1-2
V: TRBV6-1
length: 12
DNA: TGTGCCACCCGGGACTCTATCTATGGCTACACCTTC
CDR3: CATRDSIYGYTF

size: -
D: TRBD1
J: TRBJ2-7
V: TRBV29-1
length: 14
DNA: TGCAGCGTGGGAGAAACAGGGGCGAGGTACGAGCAGTACTTC
CDR3: CSVGETGARYEQYF

size: few
D: -
J: TRBJ1-6
V: TRBV30
length: 16
DNA: TGTGCCTGGAGACCTCAGGCGGGTGCCATCGGTTCACCCCTCCACTTT
CDR3: CAWRPQAGAIGSPLHF

size: few
D: -
J: TRBJ2-7
V: TRBV21-1
length: 17
DNA: TGTGCCAGCAGCAAACGGCCGACGCAACTTCCCTCCTACGAGCAGTACTTC
CDR3: CASSKRPTQLPSYEQYF

size: few
D: TRBD2
J: TRBJ2-7
V: TRBV7-9
length: 15
DNA: TGTGCCAGCAGCTCCACCGGGACTAGTCCCTACGAGCAGTACTTC
CDR3: CASSSTGTSPYEQYF

size: -
D: -
J: TRBJ1-4
V: TRBV7-9
length: 13
DNA: TGTGCCAGCAGGTCACAGGGTGGAGAAAAACTGTTTTTT
CDR3: CASRSQGGEKLFF

size: -
D: -
J: TRBJ1-5
V: TRBV2
length: 13
DNA: TGTGCCAGCAACGGGGATGGCAATCAGCCCCAGCATTTT
CDR3: CASNGDGNQPQHF

size: few
D: -
J: TRBJ1-2
V: TRBV4-1
length: 14
DNA: TGCGCCAGCAGTGGGGGGCGGACAGACTCTGGCTACACCTTC
CDR3: CASSGGRTDSGYTF

size: -
D: -
J: TRBJ1-2
V: TRBV15
length: 14
DNA: TGTGCCACCAGCAGAGATCAGGGTGGCTATGGCTACACCTTC
CDR3: CATSRDQGGYGYTF

size: -
D: TRBD1
J: TRBJ1-5
V: TRBV18
length: 16
DNA: TGTGCCAGCTCACTACTCGCAGGGGGCCTCGGTCAGCCCCAGCATTTT
CDR3: CASSLLAGGLGQPQHF

size: few
D: TRBD2
J: TRBJ2-1
V: TRBV7-9
length: 15
DNA: TGTGCCAGCAGCATCCGACTAGCGGGGGGGACTGAGCAGTTCTTC
CDR3: CASSIRLAGGTEQFF

size: -
D: TRBD1
J: TRBJ2-7
V: TRBV6-5
length: 15
DNA: TGTGCCAGCAGTTACACCCGGGACAGGGGGCGCGAGCAGTACTTC
CDR3: CASSYTRDRGREQYF

size: few
D: -
J: TRBJ1-2
V: TRBV10-3
length: 15
DNA: TGTGCCATCAGTGAGGGTCTACAACCCAACTATGGCTACACCTTC
CDR3: CAISEGLQPNYGYTF

size: few
D: -
J: TRBJ1-3
V: TRBV4-1
length: 15
DNA: TGCGCCAGCAGCCAAGGGCTGAACTCAGGAAACACCATATATTTT
CDR3: CASSQGLNSGNTIYF

size: -
D: -
J: TRBJ1-4
V: TRBV30
length: 12
DNA: TGTGCCTGGAGTCTAGGGGAGGAAAAACTGTTTTTT
CDR3: CAWSLGEEKLFF

size: -
D: TRBD2
J: TRBJ2-1
V: TRBV10-3
length: 15
DNA: TGTGCCATCAAGGATAGCGGGGGCTTGTTGAATGAGCAGTTCTTC
CDR3: CAIKDSGGLLNEQFF

size: few
D: TRBD1
J: TRBJ2-2
V: TRBV9
length: 15
DNA: TGTGCCAGCACCGCGACAGGGGAGAACACCGGGGAGCTGTTTTTT
CDR3: CASTATGENTGELFF

size: -
D: TRBD1
J: TRBJ1-1
V: TRBV7-9
length: 17
DNA: TGTGCCAGCAGCCAACGTCCGGGACAGGGAACGAACACTGAAGCTTTCTTT
CDR3: CASSQRPGQGTNTEAFF

size: -
D: TRBD2
J: TRBJ2-3
V: TRBV4-1
length: 16
DNA: TGCGCCAGCAGCCCCCGGGGGGGGCCACTCACAGATACGCAGTATTTT
CDR3: CASSPRGGPLTDTQYF

size: few
D: -
J: TRBJ2-5
V: TRBV10-2
length: 14
DNA: TGCGCCAGCACCCCGGCCGGGGGCCAAGAGACCCAGTACTTC
CDR3: CASTPAGGQETQYF

size: -
D: -
J: TRBJ1-2
V: TRBV4-1
length: 15
DNA: TGCGCCAGCAGCCCCGGATGGGGGGGGAAGGATGGCTACACCTTC
CDR3: CASSPGWGGKDGYTF

size: -
D: TRBD1
J: TRBJ1-1
V: TRBV9
length: 15
DNA: TGTGCCAGCAGCGTAGGAGGGACAGGGGTGACTGAAGCTTTCTTT
CDR3: CASSVGGTGVTEAFF

size: -
D: -
J: TRBJ1-5
V: TRBV19
length: 16
DNA: TGTGCCAGTAGTATAGCTAGCCAGGGGAGCAATCAGCCCCAGCATTTT
CDR3: CASSIASQGSNQPQHF

size: -
D: TRBD1
J: TRBJ2-2
V: TRBV6-1
length: 17
DNA: TGTGCCAGCAGTGAAGCGCTTCCCGGACAGGGCACCGGGGAGCTGTTTTTT
CDR3: CASSEALPGQGTGELFF

size: -
D: -
J: TRBJ2-2
V: TRBV10-3
length: 13
DNA: TGTGCCATCAGTGAACAGAGCGGCGGGGAGCTGTTTTTT
CDR3: CAISEQSGGELFF

size: few
D: -
J: TRBJ1-1
V: TRBV6-5
length: 14
DNA: TGTGCCAGCAGTTACTCGGGTGGGAACACTGAAGCTTTCTTT
CDR3: CASSYSGGNTEAFF

size: few
D: -
J: TRBJ1-1
V: TRBV28
length: 12
DNA: TGTGCCAGCAGTACCGGGCGCACCGGAGCTTTCTTT
CDR3: CASSTGRTGAFF

size: -
D: TRBD1
J: TRBJ2-3
V: TRBV6-5
length: 14
DNA: TGTGCCAGCAGTTACAGGGGGCGGGTAGATACGCAGTATTTT
CDR3: CASSYRGRVDTQYF

size: -
D: -
J: TRBJ1-2
V: TRBV5-6
length: 14
DNA: TGTGCCAGCAGCTTGACAGGGTCGAACTATGGCTACACCTTC
CDR3: CASSLTGSNYGYTF

size: -
D: -
J: TRBJ1-5
V: TRBV7-9
length: 12
DNA: TGTGCCAGCAGCTTAGCCCCAGGGCCCCAGCATTTT
CDR3: CASSLAPGPQHF

size: -
D: -
J: TRBJ2-2
V: TRBV6-5
length: 14
DNA: TGTGCCAGCAGGCTGGGGCAGAACACCGGGGAGCTGTTTTTT
CDR3: CASRLGQNTGELFF

size: -
D: -
J: TRBJ1-2
V: TRBV5-1
length: 16
DNA: TGCGCCAGCAGCTTGGAAGGGTCCAGTCTAAACTATGGCTACACCTTC
CDR3: CASSLEGSSLNYGYTF

size: few
D: -
J: TRBJ2-7
V: TRBV12-5
length: 14
DNA: TGTGCTAGTGGTTTGGTACCCCCCGCGCACGAGCAGTACTTC
CDR3: CASGLVPPAHEQYF

size: -
D: -
J: TRBJ2-3
V: TRBV18
length: 15
DNA: TGTGCCAGCTCGCCTCGGGACCCCAGCACAGATACGCAGTATTTT
CDR3: CASSPRDPSTDTQYF

size: few
D: -
J: TRBJ1-5
V: TRBV30
length: 14
DNA: TGTGCCTGCGCACAGGGACATAGCAATCAGCCCCAGCATTTT
CDR3: CACAQGHSNQPQHF

size: -
D: -
J: TRBJ1-1
V: TRBV14
length: 13
DNA: TGTGCCAGCAGCTACGCGGAGAACACTGAAGCTTTCTTT
CDR3: CASSYAENTEAFF

size: -
D: -
J: TRBJ1-1
V: TRBV5-4
length: 14
DNA: TGTGCCAGCAGCTTACAGGGAATCAACACTGAAGCTTTCTTT
CDR3: CASSLQGINTEAFF

size: -
D: -
J: TRBJ1-5
V: TRBV28
length: 15
DNA: TGTGCCAGTTCCCGAGGGAGTTCTAGCAATCAGCCCCAGCATTTT
CDR3: CASSRGSSSNQPQHF

size: few
D: -
J: TRBJ2-3
V: TRBV5-6
length: 12
DNA: TGTGCCAGCAGCCGATCCACAGATACGCAGTATTTT
CDR3: CASSRSTDTQYF

size: few
D: -
J: TRBJ2-1
V: TRBV9
length: 13
DNA: TGTGCCAGCAGCGTAGATATAAGGTTTGAGCAGTTCTTC
CDR3: CASSVDIRFEQFF

size: -
D: -
J: TRBJ1-5
V: TRBV2
length: 12
DNA: TGTGCCAGCAGTGTTGGGGATCAGCCCCAGCATTTT
CDR3: CASSVGDQPQHF

size: -
D: TRBD1
J: TRBJ1-1
V: TRBV18
length: 14
DNA: TGTGCCAGCTCAACCCGACAGGGTGACACTGAAGCTTTCTTT
CDR3: CASSTRQGDTEAFF

size: -
D: -
J: TRBJ2-3
V: TRBV9
length: 19
DNA: TGTGCCAGCAGCGCGAAAGGCCCCCGGACGGCCGGGGGCACAGATACGCAGTATTTT
CDR3: CASSAKGPRTAGGTDTQYF

size: -
D: TRBD1
J: TRBJ1-2
V: TRBV7-8
length: 15
DNA: TGTGCCAGCAGACCACAGGGGGCAGCTTTATATGGCTACACCTTC
CDR3: CASRPQGAALYGYTF

size: -
D: -
J: TRBJ1-4
V: TRBV7-9
length: 14
DNA: TGTGCCAGCAGCCCGACAGGTCTTAATGAAAAACTGTTTTTT
CDR3: CASSPTGLNEKLFF

size: -
D: -
J: TRBJ2-2
V: TRBV30
length: 15
DNA: TGTGCCTGGATGCCCAGACGAGAAAAGGCCGGGGAGCTGTTTTTT
CDR3: CAWMPRREKAGELFF

size: -
D: -
J: TRBJ2-1
V: TRBV6-5
length: 12
DNA: TGTGCCAGCAGCCCTAAAACCAATGAGCAGTTCTTC
CDR3: CASSPKTNEQFF

size: few
D: -
J: TRBJ1-1
V: TRBV18
length: 13
DNA: TGTGCCAGCTCACAACAGGAGAACACTGAAGCTTTCTTT
CDR3: CASSQQENTEAFF

size: -
D: -
J: TRBJ2-5
V: TRBV12-5
length: 15
DNA: TGTGCTAGTAGCCCACAGACGATCCTCCAAGAGACCCAGTACTTC
CDR3: CASSPQTILQETQYF

size: -
D: TRBD1
J: TRBJ2-1
V: TRBV5-4
length: 16
DNA: TGTGCCAGCAGCTTAAAAGGGACAGGGACCTACAATGAGCAGTTCTTC
CDR3: CASSLKGTGTYNEQFF

size: -
D: TRBD2
J: TRBJ2-1
V: TRBV4-1
length: 16
DNA: TGCGCCAGCAGCCATCCCGGGACTAGCGCCCACAATGAGCAGTTCTTC
CDR3: CASSHPGTSAHNEQFF

size: many
D: TRBD1
J: TRBJ2-7
V: TRBV13
length: 15
DNA: TGTGCCAGCAGCTCATACCGGGACAGTTCCTACGAGCAGTACTTC
CDR3: CASSSYRDSSYEQYF